This is a list of T cell receptor beta chains from one sample in a study of neoadjuvant nivolumab and ipilimumab in lung cancer. This table comes from immunoSEQ multiplex PCR, and its TCRdb copy is limited to in-frame clones, with some not included. The sample contains 7,000 to 9,500 clones, approximately 80% of which appear only once. Sequenced material: tumor tissue, taken after neoadjuvant nivolumab, alone or with ipilimumab, at or shortly before surgery. These receptors were taken from an adult with non-small cell lung cancer. Both conserved end residues are part of each CDR3. A D gene is named only where the DNA matches it firmly. Clone sizes are given selectively: once, few, many, or a class where the clone is expanded.

j_call | v_call | clone_size | d_call | cdr3_nt | cdr3_aa
TRBJ1-2 | TRBV6-5 | . | . | TGTGCCAGCAGTTACTCACGGGGCTATGGCTACACCTTC | CASSYSRGYGYTF
TRBJ2-7 | TRBV7-9 | . | . | TGTGCCAGCAGCTTGGGGGACAATGTCTTTTACGAGCAGTACTTC | CASSLGDNVFYEQYF
TRBJ1-1 | TRBV30 | . | TRBD1 | TGTGCCTGGAGTGTACAGAACAGGGGATCCACTGAAGCTTTCTTT | CAWSVQNRGSTEAFF
TRBJ2-6 | TRBV6-6 | . | . | TGTGCCAGCGAGCTCTCTGGGGCCAACGTCCTGACTTTC | CASELSGANVLTF
TRBJ1-2 | TRBV7-2 | once | . | TGTGCCAGCAGTCAAGAGGGAGGAGCGATCTATGGCTACACCTTC | CASSQEGGAIYGYTF
TRBJ2-1 | TRBV18 | . | . | TGTGCCAGCTCACTAGGGACGGGTCCCTACAATGAGCAGTTCTTC | CASSLGTGPYNEQFF
TRBJ1-2 | TRBV19 | . | . | TGTGCCAGTAGTATAACCCCCGGGGGTGGCTACACCTTC | CASSITPGGGYTF
TRBJ2-7 | TRBV5-1 | . | . | TGCGCCAGCCTCGGGGAATCCTACGAGCAGTACTTC | CASLGESYEQYF
TRBJ1-2 | TRBV6-6 | . | TRBD1 | TGTGCCAGCAGTTACTCGATCAAAGGGGGCAATGGCTACACCTTC | CASSYSIKGGNGYTF
TRBJ2-7 | TRBV11-2 | . | . | TGTGCCAGCAGCTTATTGGGGGGGGCAGCCGGGAACGAGCAGTACTTC | CASSLLGGAAGNEQYF
TRBJ1-2 | TRBV7-9 | . | TRBD1 | TGTGCCAGCAGCTTAAGGGACAGGGAGGGCTATGGCTACACCTTC | CASSLRDREGYGYTF
TRBJ1-5 | TRBV10-2 | . | . | TGCGCCAGCAGTGGGCAGGGAAATCAGCCCCAGCATTTT | CASSGQGNQPQHF
TRBJ1-1 | TRBV7-3 | . | TRBD1 | TGTGCCAGCAGCACAACAGGGGGTCGGAACACTGAAGCTTTCTTT | CASSTTGGRNTEAFF
TRBJ2-2 | TRBV6-5 | . | . | TGTGCCAGCAGTTACTCGATGGGTGGGGATACCGGGGAGCTGTTTTTT | CASSYSMGGDTGELFF
TRBJ2-7 | TRBV5-1 | . | TRBD2 | TGCGCCAGCAGCTTGGAACCCCTAGCGGGACCCTACGAGCAGTACTTC | CASSLEPLAGPYEQYF
TRBJ2-4 | TRBV2 | once | TRBD2 | TGTGCCAGCCGGGAGGAGTATAAAAACATTCAGTACTTC | CASREEYKNIQYF
TRBJ2-2 | TRBV7-9 | . | . | TGTGCCAGCATCGAGGGCCCCGGGGAGCTGTTTTTT | CASIEGPGELFF
TRBJ2-7 | TRBV7-3 | . | . | TGTGCCAGCAAAGTCCAGATAATCTACGAGCAGTACTTC | CASKVQIIYEQYF
TRBJ1-5 | TRBV25-1 | . | TRBD1 | TGTGCCAGCAGCCCTACTGACAGGGGTGGCAATCAGCCCCAGCATTTT | CASSPTDRGGNQPQHF
TRBJ2-7 | TRBV5-1 | once | . | TGCGCCAGCAGATATTTACGGGAGAGCTCCTACGAGCAGTACTTC | CASRYLRESSYEQYF
TRBJ1-3 | TRBV4-1 | . | . | TGCGCCAGCAGCCAAGAGCCAGTTCTTGGCTCTGGAAACACCATATATTTT | CASSQEPVLGSGNTIYF
TRBJ1-1 | TRBV6-6 | . | TRBD1 | TGTGCCATCAGGGGGGACAGAGCTAACACTGAAGCTTTCTTT | CAIRGDRANTEAFF
TRBJ2-5 | TRBV5-6 | . | . | TGTGCCAGCAGCTTGCGATTACAGTTTCAAGAGACCCAGTACTTC | CASSLRLQFQETQYF
TRBJ1-2 | TRBV25-1 | . | . | TGTGCCAGCATGGGTTCCTATTCGGGAATACTAGCCAACTATGGCTACACCTTC | CASMGSYSGILANYGYTF
TRBJ1-1 | TRBV5-1 | . | . | TGCGCCAGCAGCTTGTACTCGGGGAGGAGCACTGAAGCTTTCTTT | CASSLYSGRSTEAFF
TRBJ1-2 | TRBV5-1 | . | TRBD1 | TGCGCCAGCAGCTACTCCCGGGACAGGAACTATGGCTACACCTTC | CASSYSRDRNYGYTF